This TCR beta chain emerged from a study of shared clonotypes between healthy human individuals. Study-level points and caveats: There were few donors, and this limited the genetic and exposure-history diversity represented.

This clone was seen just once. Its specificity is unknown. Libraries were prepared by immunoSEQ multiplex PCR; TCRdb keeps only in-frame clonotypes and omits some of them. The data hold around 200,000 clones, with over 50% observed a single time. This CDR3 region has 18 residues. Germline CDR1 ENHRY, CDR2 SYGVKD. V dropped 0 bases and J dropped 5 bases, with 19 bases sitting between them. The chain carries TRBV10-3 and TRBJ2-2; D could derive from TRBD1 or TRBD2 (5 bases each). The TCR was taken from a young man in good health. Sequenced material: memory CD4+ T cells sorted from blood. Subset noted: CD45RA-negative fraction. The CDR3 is CAISESDPRGLLTGELFF. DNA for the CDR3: TGTGCCATCAGTGAGTCGGATCCACGGGGCCTTTTAACCGGGGAGCTGTTTTTT.